Presented here are 24 T cell receptor beta chains from one specimen sequenced in a study of identical twins. MiXCR was run by TCRdb on the 5' RACE reads, yielding one entry per CDR3 protein. In the table there are 420,000 or so distinct CDR3 sequences, around 18% of which are singletons. What was sequenced was naive T cells sorted from blood. The receptors stem from a middle-aged man in good health.

This clonotype was detected ten times or more. The CDR3, as DNA: TGTGCCAGCAGCTTATACAAAATACAAGACGAGCAGTACTTC. Encoded protein: CASSLYKIQDEQYF. V and J are TRBV7-8 and TRBJ2-7; D is undetermined. Deletions cut 2 bases from V and 5 bases from J, with 13 bases between. This CDR3 region has 14 residues. Germline V gene lookup returns CDR1 SGHVS and CDR2 FQNEAQ.

The chain carries TRBV6-2 or TRBV6-3 and TRBJ2-7, with D tentatively TRBD1 (6 bases). Trimming took 4 bases from V and 2 from J, leaving 18 bases between them. Germline loops: CDR1 MNHEY, CDR2 SVGEGT. The CDR3 is made up of 16 amino acids. The CDR3 protein is CASSSYRVLPTYEQYF. As DNA, the CDR3 is TGTGCCAGCAGTTCCTACAGGGTACTACCAACCTACGAGCAGTACTTC.

This clonotype was observed many times. The chain uses TRBV29-1 and TRBJ2-2; TRBD2 agrees at 12 bases. The CDR3 spans 15 residues. The junction had 4 bases not matched to a gene; V was cut back by 3 bases and J by 5 bases. The V gene's germline CDR1 is SQVTM and CDR2 ANQGSEA. CDR3 DNA: TGCAGCGTTGAGACTGGGACTAGCGGGACCGGGGAGCTGTTTTTT. Its translation: CSVETGTSGTGELFF.

This chain uses TRBV6-1 with TRBJ2-6; 8 bases match TRBD2. This CDR3 spans 17 amino acids. The germline V gene encodes CDR1 MNHNS and CDR2 SASEGT. J lost 0 bases, V lost 9 bases, and 10 bases had no gene match. In DNA, the CDR3 is TGTGCCAGTCCAAGGGCCGGGGGGGGCTCTGGGGCCAACGTCCTGACTTTC. Translating it yields CASPRAGGGSGANVLTF.

V gene TRBV9 combines with J gene TRBJ2-5; 7 bases are a match to TRBD2. The CDR3 runs to 18 residues. Trimming cost V 0 bases and J 4 bases; bases outside gene matches: 15. Germline lookup yields CDR1 SGDLS and CDR2 YYNGEE. CDR3 in amino acids: CASSVVLGKAGVGETQYF. Here the CDR3 DNA reads TGTGCCAGCAGCGTAGTTCTTGGTAAGGCGGGAGTTGGAGAGACCCAGTACTTC.

The chain couples TRBV5-1 to TRBJ2-3; 10 bases align to TRBD2. Germline CDR1 reads SGHRS; CDR2 reads YFSETQ. The V gene end was trimmed by 1 base and the J gene end by 6 bases; junction bases not matched to a gene: 23. The CDR3 consists of 21 residues. The CDR3 here is CASSLNGAHRIRTSGVDTQYF. The CDR3 nucleotides read TGCGCCAGCAGCTTGAATGGGGCTCATCGGATAAGGACTAGCGGTGTTGATACGCAGTATTTT.

The sample holds a few counts of this clonotype. The V call is TRBV9, the J call TRBJ1-1; D gene unclear. Germline-derived CDR1 and CDR2 are SGDLS and YYNGEE. This CDR3 has 13 residues. With 4 bases removed from V and 4 bases from J, the gap between germline ends came to 11 bases. The CDR3 is CASSSQMSTEAFF. The CDR3, as DNA: TGTGCCAGCAGCTCTCAGATGAGCACTGAAGCTTTCTTT.

The J gene is TRBJ1-2, the V gene TRBV6-2 or TRBV6-3, with TRBD1 as a possible D gene (5 bases). The V end was cut by 11 bases, the J end by 6 bases, with 25 bases between. CDR3 size: 15 residues. Germline CDR1 MNHEY, CDR2 SVGEGT. This CDR3 is CAGGKGRDLFDGYTF. The DNA of the CDR3 is TGTGCCGGGGGGAAGGGACGCGACCTCTTCGATGGCTACACCTTC.

In this sample, this clonotype turned up many times. This chain connects TRBV10-3 to TRBJ2-2; no definite D call. The CDR3 loop spans 14 amino acids. Per the germline V gene, CDR1 is ENHRY and CDR2 is SYGVKD. Trimming pared 2 bases from V and 1 base from J, leaving 5 bases between. The CDR3 region is CAISERQNTGELFF. Written as DNA, the CDR3 is TGTGCCATCAGTGAGCGGCAGAACACCGGGGAGCTGTTTTTT.

This clonotype appeared many times. The V gene is TRBV29-1, the J gene TRBJ2-7; TRBD2 matches at 15 bases. The J segment lost 4 bases and the V segment lost 5 bases, leaving 9 bases of the junction unmatched. CDR1 is SQVTM, CDR2 ANQGSEA, per germline. The CDR3 length is 16 residues. CDR3 sequence: CSVKGGTSGGTYEQYF. CDR3 nucleotide sequence: TGCAGCGTTAAGGGGGGGACTAGCGGGGGGACGTACGAGCAGTACTTC.

This clonotype was observed a handful of times. V gene TRBV4-3 combines with J gene TRBJ2-3, with 11 bases identical to TRBD1. V lost 0 bases and J lost 4; bases outside the gene matches: 0. From germline, CDR1 is LGHNA and CDR2 YSLEER. This CDR3 is 15 amino acids long. The DNA of the CDR3 is TGCGCCAGCAGCCAAGAGGGACAGGGGGCAGATACGCAGTATTTT. Its translation: CASSQEGQGADTQYF.

This clonotype has at least ten counts. The V call is TRBV7-9, the J call TRBJ2-2; TRBD1 might be the D (6 bases). CDR3 size: 16 residues. Per germline, CDR1 SEHNR and CDR2 FQNEAQ (reference sequence). Trimming shortened V by 7 bases and J by 5 bases, and 20 bases separated the two germline ends. CDR3: CASMSLSWGQTGELFF. CDR3 bases: TGTGCCAGCATGTCCCTATCGTGGGGGCAGACCGGGGAGCTGTTTTTT.

This clonotype was counted a few times. CDR3: CSASRTVRGTQYF. The CDR3 DNA reads TGCAGTGCCTCGCGGACAGTCCGGGGGACCCAGTACTTC. The J gene is TRBJ2-5, the V gene TRBV20-1; D might be TRBD1 (6 bases). Trimming stripped 6 bases from V and 7 bases from J, with 18 bases between. This CDR3 is built from 13 residues. Germline CDR1 and CDR2: DFQATT and SNEGSKA (reference sequence).

CDR3 sequence reads: CASSLVGRDTQYF. In nucleotides, the CDR3 is TGTGCCAGCAGCTTGGTGGGGAGAGATACGCAGTATTTT. V is TRBV5-4 and J is TRBJ2-3, with TRBD2 as a possible D gene (5 bases). The V gene lost 0 bases and the J gene lost 5 bases, with 7 bases spanning the gap. The CDR3 consists of 13 residues. Germline V gene data show CDR1 as SGHNT and CDR2 as YYREEE (reference sequence). Combining the CDR3 with reference TRBV5-4 and TRBJ2-3 gives the whole variable domain ETGVTQSPTHLIKTRGQQVTLRCSSQSGHNTVSWYQQALGQGPQFIFQYYREEENGRGNFPPRFSGLQFPNYSSELNVNALELDDSALYLCASSLVGRDTQYFGPGTRLTVL.

This clonotype was found many times. This rearrangement joins TRBV20-1 to TRBJ2-1, with 11 nucleotides matching TRBD2. The CDR3 is 14 amino acids. Unmatched junction bases numbered 3, after V lost 5 bases and J lost 3 bases. Germline loops: CDR1 DFQATT, CDR2 SNEGSKA (reference sequence). CDR3 sequence (DNA): TGCAGTGCTGGGACTAGCGGAGGCTACAATGAGCAGTTCTTC. It codes for CSAGTSGGYNEQFF.

The chain combines TRBV5-6 with TRBJ2-5; 9 bases line up with TRBD1. V lost 4 bases, J lost 5 bases, and 9 bases stayed unmatched. The CDR3 runs 15 residues. CDR1 and CDR2 from the germline V gene are SGHDT and YYEEEE. The CDR3 DNA reads as TGTGCCAGCAGCATACCGACAGGGGGTGTGGAGACCCAGTACTTC. Encoded protein: CASSIPTGGVETQYF.

The chain uses TRBV12-3 or TRBV12-4 and TRBJ1-1, with 10 bases identical to TRBD1. The CDR3 spans 16 residues. V shed 6 bases, J shed 3 bases, and the junction held 10 bases outside the gene matches. The CDR3 DNA is TGTGCCAGCAGGCCCATCGGGACAGGGGCCGACACTGAAGCTTTCTTT. The encoded protein is CASRPIGTGADTEAFF.

The table lists this clonotype with a few counts. CDR3: CASSHQRNIQYF. Written as DNA, the CDR3 is TGCGCCAGCAGCCACCAGCGAAACATTCAGTACTTC. The chain is built from TRBV4-3 and TRBJ2-4; D unclear. The V end was cut by 3 bases, the J end by 6 bases, with 6 bases between. Germline values: CDR1 LGHNA, CDR2 YSLEER. This CDR3 comprises 12 residues.

This clonotype was seen repeatedly, ten times or more. V gene TRBV10-3 combines with J gene TRBJ1-2; no definite D call. The germline V gene has CDR1 ENHRY and CDR2 SYGVKD. CDR3 length: 14 amino acids. V gave up 4 bases and J gave up 2 bases, with 11 bases separating them. CDR3 in amino acids: CAISGTAQNYGYTF. In DNA form, the CDR3 reads TGTGCCATCAGTGGCACAGCCCAGAACTATGGCTACACCTTC.

Only a few counts were recorded for this clonotype. This chain joins TRBV6-6 and TRBJ1-5; D not certain. CDR1 and CDR2 from the germline V gene are MNHNY and SVGAGI (reference sequence). The CDR3 covers 13 residues. V was cut by 6 bases and J by 3 bases, with 9 bases left in between. CDR3 protein: CASSPYLNQPQHF. DNA of the CDR3: TGTGCCAGCAGCCCCTATCTCAATCAGCCCCAGCATTTT.

This clonotype was seen only a few times. The chain links TRBV29-1 to TRBJ2-7; TRBD1 matches 9 bases. This CDR3 contains 15 residues. J lost 2 bases, V lost 0 bases, and 5 bases had no gene match. Per the germline V gene, CDR1 is SQVTM and CDR2 is ANQGSEA. The CDR3: CSVEDPGTGTYEQYF. In nucleotides, the CDR3 is TGCAGCGTTGAAGACCCCGGGACAGGGACCTACGAGCAGTACTTC.

J is TRBJ1-2 and V is TRBV27, with D perhaps TRBD1 (5 bases). The CDR3 sequence is 16 residues long. V lost 2 bases, J lost 8 bases, and 21 bases lay in between. Germline loops: CDR1 MNHEY, CDR2 SMNVEV (reference sequence). The CDR3 is CASSLGWGVTDGGYTF. The CDR3 bases are TGTGCCAGCAGTTTAGGGTGGGGGGTTACAGACGGGGGCTACACCTTC.

This clonotype was detected only a few times. The V gene is TRBV20-1, the J gene TRBJ2-7, with no clear D. CDR3 length: 14 residues. V was pared by 3 bases and J by 5 bases, with 17 bases between. Germline V gene lookup returns CDR1 DFQATT and CDR2 SNEGSKA (reference sequence). CDR3 in amino acids: CSASYSKGNNEQYF. CDR3 DNA sequence: TGCAGTGCTAGCTATTCGAAGGGTAACAACGAGCAGTACTTC.

This clonotype has more than one count but fewer than ten. The chain combines TRBV5-1 with TRBJ2-1; 8 positions match TRBD2. Germline trimming cut 3 bases from V and 7 bases from J; bases unmatched to any gene: 9. CDR3 size: 15 residues. Germline values: CDR1 SGHRS, CDR2 YFSETQ. In nucleotides, the CDR3 is TGCGCCAGCAGCTCCCGCCCCGGGGGGGGGAATGAGCAGTTCTTC. Protein: CASSSRPGGGNEQFF.